These 19 T cell receptor beta chains were all obtained from the same sample, sequenced in a study of post-analysis software for immune sequencing data. Notes on the study in general: The five TRBV segments detected at higher frequency in patients than in controls included TRBV5-6, TRBV5-1 and TRBV20-1.

Researchers reported that TCR beta cDNA libraries carried unique molecular identifiers. TCRdb ran MiXCR on the PCR reads and lists one entry per CDR3 protein. Here the sample spans 400,000 to 500,000 distinct CDR3 sequences, approximately 37% being singletons. Their cognate antigens are unknown. Sequenced: blood. Receptors were obtained from a girl aged 2 to 9 with multiple sclerosis.

This clonotype turned up a few times. The rearrangement links TRBV18 to TRBJ2-7; 8 bases are shared with TRBD1. This CDR3 region has 15 residues. V lost 4 bases and J lost 6; bases outside the gene matches: 11. Germline V lookup: CDR1 KGHSH, CDR2 LQKENI. CDR3 in amino acids: CASSHDRGFPLEQYF. In DNA, the CDR3 is TGTGCCAGCTCACATGACAGGGGCTTCCCCCTCGAGCAGTACTTC.

This sequence joins TRBV20-1 and TRBJ2-3; D uncertain. V was clipped by 3 bases and J by 6 bases, with 10 bases between them. This CDR3 region has 12 residues. In germline, CDR1 is DFQATT, CDR2 SNEGSKA (reference sequence). The CDR3, as DNA: TGCAGTGCTAGCCATCATTGGGATACGCAGTATTTT. It specifies CSASHHWDTQYF.

This clonotype was observed a few times. The chain couples TRBV24-1 to TRBJ2-5; the D is unclear. V dropped 3 bases and J dropped 1 base, with 5 bases sitting between them. The CDR3 covers 13 residues. CDR1 is KGHDR and CDR2 is SFDVKD in the germline V gene. The CDR3 DNA sequence: TGTGCCACCAGTGATGGGCTCCAAGAGACCCAGTACTTC. Protein: CATSDGLQETQYF.

The chain links TRBV28 to TRBJ1-2; no clear D gene. From germline, CDR1 is MDHEN and CDR2 SYDVKM. Trimming left V 5 bases short and J 4 bases short, with 11 bases between. The CDR3 runs to 13 residues. As DNA, the CDR3 is TGTGCCAGCAGTCCCCCATTCCTCTATGGCTACACCTTC. Translated: CASSPPFLYGYTF.

This sequence joins TRBV5-5 and TRBJ1-4; D not resolved. The V gene's germline CDR1 is SGHKS and CDR2 YYEKEE (reference sequence). The V end lost 4 bases, the J end lost 8 bases, and 12 bases lay between the germline ends. The CDR3 loop spans 13 amino acids. CDR3 nucleotide sequence: TGTGCCAGCAGCCGATCTCTATCGGAAAAACTGTTTTTT. Protein sequence: CASSRSLSEKLFF.

The chain combines TRBV29-1 with TRBJ2-1, with TRBD2 identical over 9 bases. The germline gives CDR1 SQVTM, CDR2 ANQGSEA. The J segment lost 8 bases and the V segment lost 2 bases, leaving 13 bases of the junction unmatched. The CDR3 loop spans 16 amino acids. The CDR3 sequence is CSVEFYWTSEDDEQFF. CDR3 coding DNA: TGCAGCGTTGAATTTTACTGGACTAGCGAGGATGATGAGCAGTTCTTC.

This clonotype was counted between two and nine times. The chain recombines TRBV29-1 with TRBJ1-2, with 7 bases that match TRBD1. This CDR3 has 13 residues. Germline trimming cut 0 bases from V and 4 bases from J; bases unmatched to any gene: 2. The germline CDR1 and CDR2 sequences are SQVTM and ANQGSEA. The CDR3 bases are TGCAGCGTTGAAGAGGGACAGTTCTATGGCTACACCTTC. The encoded protein is CSVEEGQFYGYTF.

The V gene is TRBV20-1, the J gene TRBJ2-1; D remains unclear. CDR3 length: 14 residues. Germline assignment: CDR1 DFQATT and CDR2 SNEGSKA (reference sequence). Trimming left V 7 bases short and J 9 bases short, with 22 bases between. CDR3 protein: CSGLNPPSGVEQFF. DNA for the CDR3: TGCAGTGGACTCAACCCTCCTAGTGGCGTTGAGCAGTTCTTC.

The chain joins TRBV27 to TRBJ2-3, with D possibly matching TRBD2 (6 bases). Germline-derived CDR1 and CDR2 are MNHEY and SMNVEV (reference sequence). This CDR3 is built from 12 residues. The V end was cut by 9 bases, the J end by 6 bases, with 13 bases between. CDR3 nucleotides: TGTGCCAGTAGCGGCAATGGGGATACGCAGTATTTT. It codes for CASSGNGDTQYF.

This clonotype was seen a few times. This chain uses TRBV7-9 with TRBJ2-6, with D possibly being TRBD2 (5 bases). The CDR3 is made up of 17 amino acids. Trimming took 3 bases from V and 4 from J, leaving 16 bases between them. The germline CDR1 and CDR2 sequences are SEHNR and FQNEAQ (reference sequence). Here the CDR3 reads CASSFGRRESGANVLTF. In DNA form, the CDR3 reads TGTGCCAGCAGCTTTGGCCGAAGGGAGTCAGGGGCCAACGTCCTGACTTTC.

There are a few counts of this clonotype. The chain recombines TRBV4-1 with TRBJ2-7; 7 bases line up with TRBD2. CDR3 length equals 17 residues. CDR1 is MGHRA, CDR2 YSYEKL, per germline. V trimming: 0 bases; J trimming: 1 base; junction bases outside the gene matches: 9. CDR3 DNA: TGCGCCAGCAGCCAAGAGAAGGTCGGCGGGAGTTCCTACGAGCAGTACTTC. Translating gives CASSQEKVGGSSYEQYF.

The CDR3, as DNA: TGCGCCAGCAGTGATTTTAGGGAGGGGGAGACCCAGTACTTC. Protein sequence: CASSDFREGETQYF. J is TRBJ2-7 and V is TRBV10-2, with 7 bases that match TRBD2. Judging by the DNA end, TRBJ2-5 fits better; the J call may be wrong. Germline V gene lookup returns CDR1 WSHSY and CDR2 SAAADI. The CDR3 length is 14 residues.

This clonotype has ten or more counts. The chain recombines TRBV6-5 with TRBJ1-2; possibly TRBD1 for D (5 bases). V was trimmed by 2 bases and J by 8 bases, leaving 6 bases between them. This CDR3 has 11 amino acids. Germline lookup yields CDR1 MNHEY and CDR2 SVGAGI. CDR3 DNA: TGTGCCAGCAGTTACAGGGGCGGCTACACCTTC. Residues: CASSYRGGYTF.

This chain links TRBV28 with TRBJ2-1, with TRBD2 matching 8 bases. V lost 6 bases and J lost 1; bases outside the gene matches: 5. The CDR3 is 15 amino acids. Germline CDR1 reads MDHEN; CDR2 reads SYDVKM. CDR3 nucleotide sequence: TGTGCCAGCAGCTCAGCGGGAGTGTCCTACAATGAGCAGTTCTTC. Translation gives CASSSAGVSYNEQFF.

The genes are TRBV7-3 and TRBJ2-1, with 12 bases matching TRBD2. J was trimmed by 8 bases and V by 5 bases; bases with no gene match: 10. There are 16 residues in the CDR3. The V gene's germline CDR1 is SGHTA and CDR2 FQGTGA. CDR3 sequence reads: CASSLLAGGPGYEQFF. The CDR3 DNA is TGTGCCAGCAGCCTCCTAGCGGGGGGGCCAGGATATGAGCAGTTCTTC.

A few counts support this clonotype. The rearrangement joins TRBV28 to TRBJ1-2, with TRBD1 identical over 9 bases. J was trimmed by 3 bases and V by 5 bases; bases with no gene match: 7. The CDR3 loop spans 15 amino acids. Germline lookup yields CDR1 MDHEN and CDR2 SYDVKM. The CDR3 loop reads CASSTTGGTDYGYTF. CDR3 bases: TGTGCCAGCAGTACCACAGGGGGCACTGACTATGGCTACACCTTC.

This chain joins TRBV6-6 and TRBJ2-5, with unresolved D. CDR3 length equals 15 residues. Looked up from germline, CDR1 is MNHNY and CDR2 is SVGAGI (reference sequence). The V gene lost 4 bases and the J gene lost 11 bases, with 23 bases spanning the gap. The CDR3: CASSLGIPSYNEQYF. The CDR3 DNA reads TGTGCCAGCAGTTTAGGGATACCCTCTTACAATGAGCAGTACTTC.

This clonotype has more than one count but fewer than ten. This chain joins TRBV10-3 and TRBJ2-3; 7 nucleotides line up with TRBD1. The V and J ends lost 6 bases and 0 bases, in that order; junction bases with no gene match: 9. This CDR3 contains 16 residues. The germline V gene has CDR1 ENHRY and CDR2 SYGVKD. Written as DNA, the CDR3 is TGTGCCATCAGAGATCCCACGGGACAGAGCACAGATACGCAGTATTTT. This codes for CAIRDPTGQSTDTQYF.

V usage is TRBV25-1 and J usage is TRBJ2-1; D possibly corresponds to TRBD2 (5 bases). Trimming pared 4 bases from V and 5 bases from J, leaving 12 bases between. CDR3 length equals 14 residues. The germline V gene has CDR1 MGHDK and CDR2 SYGVNS. The CDR3 DNA is TGTGCCAGCAGTGGACGGACTGTAGACAATGAGCAGTTCTTC. The encoded protein is CASSGRTVDNEQFF.